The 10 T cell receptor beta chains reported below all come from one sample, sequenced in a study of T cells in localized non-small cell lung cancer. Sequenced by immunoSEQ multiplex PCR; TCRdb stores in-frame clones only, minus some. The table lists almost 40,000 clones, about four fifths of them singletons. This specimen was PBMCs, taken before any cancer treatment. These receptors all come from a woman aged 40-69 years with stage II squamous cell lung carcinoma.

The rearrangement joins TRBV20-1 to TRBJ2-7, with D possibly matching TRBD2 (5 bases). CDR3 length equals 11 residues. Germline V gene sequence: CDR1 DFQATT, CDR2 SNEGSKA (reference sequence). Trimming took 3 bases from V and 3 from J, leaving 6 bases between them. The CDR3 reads CSAREDYEQYF. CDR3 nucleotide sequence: TGCAGTGCTAGGGAGGACTACGAGCAGTACTTC.

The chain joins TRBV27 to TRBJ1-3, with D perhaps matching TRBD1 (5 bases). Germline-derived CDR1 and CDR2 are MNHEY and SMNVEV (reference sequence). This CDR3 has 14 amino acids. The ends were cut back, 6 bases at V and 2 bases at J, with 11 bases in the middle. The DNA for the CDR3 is TGTGCCAGCAGGAAAGCAGGGACTGGAAACACCATATATTTT. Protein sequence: CASRKAGTGNTIYF.

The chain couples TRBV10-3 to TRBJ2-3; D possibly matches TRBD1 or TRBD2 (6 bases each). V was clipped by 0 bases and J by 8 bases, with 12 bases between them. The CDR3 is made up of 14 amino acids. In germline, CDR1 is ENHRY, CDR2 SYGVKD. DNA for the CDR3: TGTGCCATCAGTGAGTCGAAATCGGGGGCTACGCAGTATTTT. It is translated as CAISESKSGATQYF.

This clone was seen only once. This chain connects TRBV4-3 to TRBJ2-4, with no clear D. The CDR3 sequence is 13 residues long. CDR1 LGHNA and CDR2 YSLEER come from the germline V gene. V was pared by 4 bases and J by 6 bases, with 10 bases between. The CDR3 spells CASSPDLGNIQYF. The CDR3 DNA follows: TGCGCCAGCAGCCCCGACCTCGGAAACATTCAGTACTTC.

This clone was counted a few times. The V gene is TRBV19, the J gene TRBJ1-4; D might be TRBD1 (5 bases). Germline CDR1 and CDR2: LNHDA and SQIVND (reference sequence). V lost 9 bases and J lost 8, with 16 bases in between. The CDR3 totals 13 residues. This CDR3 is CARGGRGREKLFF. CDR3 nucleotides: TGTGCCAGGGGAGGGCGGGGCAGGGAAAAACTGTTTTTT.

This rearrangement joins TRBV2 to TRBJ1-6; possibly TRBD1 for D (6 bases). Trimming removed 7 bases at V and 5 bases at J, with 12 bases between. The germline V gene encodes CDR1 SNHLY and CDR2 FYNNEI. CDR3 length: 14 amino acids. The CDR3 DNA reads TGTGCCAGCAAATCGGACAGACATAATTCACCCCTCCACTTT. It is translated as CASKSDRHNSPLHF.

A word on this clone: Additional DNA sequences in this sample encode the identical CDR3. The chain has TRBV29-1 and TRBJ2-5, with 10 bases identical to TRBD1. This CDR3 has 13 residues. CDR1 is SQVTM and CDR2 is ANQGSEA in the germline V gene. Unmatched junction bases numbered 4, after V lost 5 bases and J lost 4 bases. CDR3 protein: CSVRTGGGETQYF. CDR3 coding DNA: TGCAGCGTTAGGACAGGGGGAGGAGAGACCCAGTACTTC.

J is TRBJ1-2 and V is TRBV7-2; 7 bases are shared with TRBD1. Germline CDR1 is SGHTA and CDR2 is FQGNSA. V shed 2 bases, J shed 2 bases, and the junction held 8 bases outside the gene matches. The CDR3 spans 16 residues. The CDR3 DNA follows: TGTGCCAGCAGCTTACTACAGGGGTCCCAGAACTATGGCTACACCTTC. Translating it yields CASSLLQGSQNYGYTF.

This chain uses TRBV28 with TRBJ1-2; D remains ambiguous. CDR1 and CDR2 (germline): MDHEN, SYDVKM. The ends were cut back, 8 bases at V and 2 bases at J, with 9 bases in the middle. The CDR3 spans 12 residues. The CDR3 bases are TGTGCCAGCGGGCCGGGGAACTATGGCTACACCTTC. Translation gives CASGPGNYGYTF.

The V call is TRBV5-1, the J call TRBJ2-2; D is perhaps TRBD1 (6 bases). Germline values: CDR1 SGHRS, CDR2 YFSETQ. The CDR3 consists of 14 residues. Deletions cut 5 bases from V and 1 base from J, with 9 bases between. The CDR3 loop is CASRSQGNTGELFF. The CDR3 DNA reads TGCGCCAGCAGGTCACAGGGGAACACCGGGGAGCTGTTTTTT.